The 14 T cell receptor beta chains reported below all come from one sample, sequenced in a study. TCRdb processed the 5' RACE reads anew with MiXCR; each CDR3 protein has one entry. The repertoire holds just under 65,000 distinct CDR3 sequences, with roughly 22% as singletons. Sequencing was performed on memory CD4+ T cells sorted from a lymph node. Subset meaning: memory CD4+ T cells, CD4+CD45RO+CD25-. All receptors come from a female donor with breast cancer.

This clonotype occurred many times. This chain connects TRBV6-5 to TRBJ1-1; D unresolved. This CDR3 is 16 amino acids long. Germline-derived CDR1 and CDR2 are MNHEY and SVGAGI. The V gene lost 0 bases and the J gene lost 1 base, with 12 bases spanning the gap. The CDR3 DNA reads TGTGCCAGCAGTTACTCGAAACTGTCATGGAACACTGAAGCTTTCTTT. Translated: CASSYSKLSWNTEAFF.

The rearrangement uses TRBV29-1 and TRBJ2-7; no definite D call. Trimming removed 4 bases from V and 1 base from J, with 8 bases in between. The CDR3 is made up of 12 amino acids. In germline, CDR1 is SQVTM, CDR2 ANQGSEA. The CDR3 DNA reads as TGCAGCGTTGGTGAACGGTCCTACGAGCAGTACTTC. The encoded protein is CSVGERSYEQYF.

This clonotype has just a few counts. The genes are TRBV5-1 and TRBJ2-3; D is uncertain. Germline lookup yields CDR1 SGHRS and CDR2 YFSETQ. This CDR3 has 14 residues. Trimming left V 6 bases short and J 2 bases short, with 13 bases between. This CDR3 reads CASKWQKDTDTQYF. CDR3 DNA sequence: TGCGCCAGCAAATGGCAGAAAGACACAGATACGCAGTATTTT.

Concerning this clonotype itself: Being one base from a much bigger clone, this may be a read error. The V gene is TRBV9, the J gene TRBJ1-2; D unresolved. Germline CDR1 and CDR2: SGDLS and YYNGEE. CDR3 length: 15 residues. CDR3 nucleotides: TGTGCCAGCAGCGTAGATCAGGAAACCCTCTATGGCGACACCTTC. This gives the protein CASSVDQETLYGDTF. Together with reference TRBV9 and TRBJ1-2, the CDR3 gives the full variable domain: DSGVTQTPKHLITATGQRVTLRCSPRSGDLSVYWYQQSLDQGLQFLIQYYNGEERAKGNILERFSAQQFPDLHSELNLSSLELGDSALYFCASSVDQETLYGDTFGSGTRLTVV.

This clonotype was recorded many times. The chain links TRBV30 to TRBJ2-3, with 10 bases lining up with TRBD1. Trimming cost V 7 bases and J 7 bases; bases outside gene matches: 5. This CDR3 comprises 12 residues. Germline assignment: CDR1 GTSNPN and CDR2 SVGIG (reference sequence). For the CDR3, the DNA is TGTGCCTTAGAGACAGGGGGCTATACGCAGTATTTT. Translated, it gives CALETGGYTQYF. Complete variable domain (other parts from reference TRBV30 and TRBJ2-3): SQTIHQWPATLVQPVGSPLSLECTVEGTSNPNLYWYRQAAGRGLQLLFYSVGIGQISSEVPQNLSASRPQDRQFILSSKKLLLSDSGFYLCALETGGYTQYFGPGTRLTVL.

Note on this clonotype: Since the CDR3 does not end with the conserved phenylalanine or tryptophan, this likely comes from a read error. The chain combines TRBV7-3 with TRBJ2-1; maybe TRBD2 (6 bases). The CDR3 runs to 14 residues. The germline V gene encodes CDR1 SGHTA and CDR2 FQGTGA. Between the trimmed V and J ends, which lost 2 bases and 5 bases, there was a span of 10 bases. In nucleotides, the CDR3 is TGTGCCAGCAGCTTAGGGGGGAGGAACAATGAGCAGTTCGTC. It yields the protein CASSLGGRNNEQFV.

The genes are TRBV9 and TRBJ2-3; D gene uncertain. Germline V gene sequence: CDR1 SGDLS, CDR2 YYNGEE. Trimming took off 3 bases at V and 1 base at J, with 15 bases between the two ends. The CDR3 extends over 16 amino acids. The CDR3 DNA follows: TGTGCCAGCAGCGCAGCTGGTAATAGGGGCACAGATACGCAGTATTTT. Translation: CASSAAGNRGTDTQYF.

Details on this clonotype: At one end the junction does not follow the germline gene, possibly because of a read error. V and J are TRBV10-3 and TRBJ1-2, with D tentatively TRBD1 (6 bases). The germline gives CDR1 ENHRY, CDR2 SYGVKD. This CDR3 comprises 13 residues. In DNA form, the CDR3 reads TGTGCCAGCAGTGAGGGGGATAACTATGGCTACACCTTC. As protein: CASSEGDNYGYTF.

This clonotype was observed a handful of times. Compared with germline, one end of the junction differs, possibly owing to a read error. This chain joins TRBV4-1 and TRBJ1-5; no clear D. The CDR3 runs 13 residues. Germline V lookup: CDR1 MGHRA, CDR2 YSYEKL. CDR3: CASSQAGDQTQHF. The DNA for the CDR3 is TGCGCCAGCAGCCAGGCCGGAGATCAGACCCAGCATTTT.

This clonotype was observed many times. This sequence joins TRBV5-1 and TRBJ2-5; the D gene is possibly TRBD2 (5 bases). The ends were cut back, 6 bases at V and 1 base at J, with 10 bases in the middle. Germline values: CDR1 SGHRS, CDR2 YFSETQ. The CDR3 totals 13 residues. The CDR3: CASTEGVQETQYF. DNA of the CDR3: TGCGCCAGCACCGAGGGAGTCCAAGAGACCCAGTACTTC.

The CDR3 sequence is CATSRDEGSEAFF. CDR3 sequence (DNA): TGTGCCACCAGCAGAGATGAGGGGTCTGAAGCTTTCTTT. J is TRBJ1-1 and V is TRBV15; the D gene is possibly TRBD1 (5 bases). The V and J ends lost 0 bases and 6 bases respectively, with 8 bases between them. CDR3 size: 13 residues. From germline, CDR1 is LNHNV and CDR2 YYDKDF (reference sequence).

The V and J genes are TRBV28 and TRBJ2-1; TRBD2 agrees at 10 bases. Germline lookup yields CDR1 MDHEN and CDR2 SYDVKM. V lost 8 bases to trimming and J lost 3 bases; unmatched junction nucleotides: 13. There are 17 residues in the CDR3. The CDR3 protein is CASGGGRGLAIYNEQFF. The CDR3 nucleotides read TGTGCCAGCGGGGGGGGGAGGGGACTAGCGATCTACAATGAGCAGTTCTTC.

The V and J genes are TRBV5-5 and TRBJ2-7, with D possibly called TRBD1 or TRBD2 (5 bases each). CDR1 and CDR2 (germline): SGHKS, YYEKEE (reference sequence). The CDR3 is made up of 14 amino acids. V dropped 2 bases and J dropped 5 bases, with 14 bases sitting between them. In DNA, the CDR3 is TGTGCCAGCAGCTTACTAGGGGCCGAGAACGAGCAGTACTTC. This sequence encodes CASSLLGAENEQYF.

V is TRBV25-1 and J is TRBJ1-1; no definite D call. This CDR3 has 13 residues. V was trimmed by 8 bases and J by 2 bases, leaving 12 bases between them. Germline lookup yields CDR1 MGHDK and CDR2 SYGVNS. The CDR3 loop reads CASHRAPNTEAFF. CDR3 nucleotide sequence: TGTGCCAGCCACCGGGCCCCAAACACTGAAGCTTTCTTT. Full variable domain (outside the CDR3, taken from reference TRBV25-1 and TRBJ1-1): EADIYQTPRYLVIGTGKKITLECSQTMGHDKMYWYQQDPGMELHLIHYSYGVNSTEKGDLSSESTVSRIRTEHFPLTLESARPSHTSQYLCASHRAPNTEAFFGQGTRLTVV.